This T cell receptor (beta chain) comes out of a study of blood T cell repertoires in COVID-19. Clones were read by immunoSEQ multiplex PCR, and TCRdb kept only the in-frame ones, dropping some. The data show fewer than 200,000 clones, about 87% seen once. CDR3 length: 15 amino acids. Germline V gene data show CDR1 as SGHRS and CDR2 as YFSETQ. V shed 4 bases, J shed 6 bases, and the junction held 8 bases outside the gene matches. This TCR came from a woman aged 45-65 years with acute or convalescent COVID-19. The chain couples TRBV5-1 to TRBJ1-5; 9 bases match TRBD1. The material sequenced was peripheral blood. DNA for the CDR3: TGCGCCAGCAGCGCCGGGACAGGGTCGGGTCAGCCCCAGCATTTT. Amino acids: CASSAGTGSGQPQHF.